This TCR beta chain originates from a study of shared clonotypes between healthy human individuals. About the study: Each donor's CD8 memory used one plate, CD8 naive two, each CD4 subset three.

Whole-study findings and limits: Sampling used blood alone; tissue repertoires probably differ.

CD45RO-negative, CCR7-positively selected cells formed the naive CD8 fraction, excluding terminally differentiated effector memory CD45RA+ cells. The CDR3 is made up of 14 amino acids. Germline V gene data show CDR1 as SGHNT and CDR2 as YYREEE (reference sequence). Trimming pared 0 bases from V and 2 bases from J, leaving 8 bases between. The repertoire was sequenced with immunoSEQ multiplex PCR; TCRdb's copy has only in-frame clones and lacks some. The sample records roughly 2,000,000 clones, 85% to 95% being singletons. As for this clone: What it recognizes is unknown. This CDR3 is also generated by other DNA sequences in the sample.

Sequenced: naive CD8+ T cells sorted from blood. This clonotype originated in a man aged 18 to 29 in good health. The J gene is TRBJ2-5, the V gene TRBV5-4; D gene unclear. The CDR3 reads CASSLEGLQETQYF. The CDR3 coding sequence is TGTGCCAGCAGCTTGGAAGGATTACAAGAGACCCAGTACTTC.